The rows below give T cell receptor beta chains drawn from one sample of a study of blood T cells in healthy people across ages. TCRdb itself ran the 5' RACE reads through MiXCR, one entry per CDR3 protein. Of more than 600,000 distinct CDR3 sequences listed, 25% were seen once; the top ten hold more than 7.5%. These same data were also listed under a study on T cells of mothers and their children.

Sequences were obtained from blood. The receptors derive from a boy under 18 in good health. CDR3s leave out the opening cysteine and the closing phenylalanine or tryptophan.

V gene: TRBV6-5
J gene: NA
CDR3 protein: ASSYSLAGAIVDEQF

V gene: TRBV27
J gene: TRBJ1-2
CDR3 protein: ASSPGPLNSNYGYT

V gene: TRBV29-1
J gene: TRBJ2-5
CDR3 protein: SVSGQGETQY

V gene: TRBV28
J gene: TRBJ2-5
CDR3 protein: ASSFSKTQY

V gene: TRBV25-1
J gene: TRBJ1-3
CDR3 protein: ATGGGVGNTIY

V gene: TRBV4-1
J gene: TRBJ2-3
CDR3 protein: ASSQEPGATDTQY

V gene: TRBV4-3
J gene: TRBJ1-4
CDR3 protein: ASSHERRAEKLF

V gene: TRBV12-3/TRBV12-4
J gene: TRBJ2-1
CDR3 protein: ASSLRLQGNEQF

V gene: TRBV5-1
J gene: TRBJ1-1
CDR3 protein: ASSVGTGREAF

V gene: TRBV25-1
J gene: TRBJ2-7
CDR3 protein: ASSEYLTGGQY

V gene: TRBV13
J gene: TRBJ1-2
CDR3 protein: ASSHPSRGNYGYT

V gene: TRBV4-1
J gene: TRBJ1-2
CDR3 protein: ASSQVAQRSYGYT

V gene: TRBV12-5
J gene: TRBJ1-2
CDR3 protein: ASGSPEALLWGGYT

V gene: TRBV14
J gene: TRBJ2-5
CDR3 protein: ASSQGY

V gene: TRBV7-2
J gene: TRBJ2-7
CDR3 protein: ASSLGGLAGVEQY

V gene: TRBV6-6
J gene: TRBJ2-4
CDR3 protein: ASTHKGGRAKNIQY

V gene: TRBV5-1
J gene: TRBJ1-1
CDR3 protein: ASTFLSGPGTEAF

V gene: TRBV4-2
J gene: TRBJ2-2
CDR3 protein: ASSQGASGELF

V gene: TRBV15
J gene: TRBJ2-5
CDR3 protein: ATSRGDLDFTETQY

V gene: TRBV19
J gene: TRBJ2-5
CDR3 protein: ASSIANQETQY

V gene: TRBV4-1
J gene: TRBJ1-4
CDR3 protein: ASSQEAGSEKLF

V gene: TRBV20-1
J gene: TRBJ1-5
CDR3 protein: SARRGREGQPQH

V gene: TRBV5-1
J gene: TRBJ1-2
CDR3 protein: ASSLAGAGDGYT

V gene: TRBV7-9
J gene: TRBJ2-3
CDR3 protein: ASSLPFGRGRDTDTQY

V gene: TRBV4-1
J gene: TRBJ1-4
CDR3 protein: ASKKSVNEKLF

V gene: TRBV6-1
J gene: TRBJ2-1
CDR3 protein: ASPGDGYNEQF

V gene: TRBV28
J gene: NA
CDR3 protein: ASSLLSGRGTYEQY

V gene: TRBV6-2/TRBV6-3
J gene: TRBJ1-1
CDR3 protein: ASSSAGTGYEAF

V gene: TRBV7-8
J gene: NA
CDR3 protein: ASSLGAGQAETQY

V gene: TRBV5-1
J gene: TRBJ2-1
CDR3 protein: ASSLEPARSSYNEQF

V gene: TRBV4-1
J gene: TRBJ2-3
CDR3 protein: ASSQDLGASTDTQY

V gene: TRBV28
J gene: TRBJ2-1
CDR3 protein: ASGASYNEQF

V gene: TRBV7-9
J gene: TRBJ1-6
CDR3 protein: ASSRDRVSPLH

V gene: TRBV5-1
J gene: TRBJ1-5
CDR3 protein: ASSWGTGNQPQH

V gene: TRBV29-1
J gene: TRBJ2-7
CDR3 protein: SVRFRVTEEY

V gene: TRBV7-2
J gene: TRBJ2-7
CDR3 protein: ASSPPCEQY

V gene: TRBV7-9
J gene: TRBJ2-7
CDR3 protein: ASSPRGVRGANSYEQY

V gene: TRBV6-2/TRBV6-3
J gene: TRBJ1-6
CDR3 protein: ASSPGQTYNSPLH

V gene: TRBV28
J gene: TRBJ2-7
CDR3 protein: ASSPSGRTYEQY

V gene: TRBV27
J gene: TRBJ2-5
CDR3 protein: ASQATPTAQETQY

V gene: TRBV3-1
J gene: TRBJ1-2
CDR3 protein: ASSQEIPPGTGAYGYT

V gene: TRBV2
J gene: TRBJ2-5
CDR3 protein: ASTQSETQY

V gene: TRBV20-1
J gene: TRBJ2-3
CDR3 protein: SARAGRRTDTQY

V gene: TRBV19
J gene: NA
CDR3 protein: ARVAGKLAGGDEQY

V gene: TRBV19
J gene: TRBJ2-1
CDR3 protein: ASSMGLQEQF

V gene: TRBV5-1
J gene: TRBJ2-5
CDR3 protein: ASTKIPGTQETQY

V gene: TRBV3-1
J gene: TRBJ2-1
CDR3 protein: ASSPDGGPYNEQF

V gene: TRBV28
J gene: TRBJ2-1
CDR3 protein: ASSSDPGDEQF

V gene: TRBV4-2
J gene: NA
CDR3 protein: ASSQVGNRLGDEQY

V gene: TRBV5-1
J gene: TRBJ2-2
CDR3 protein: ASSFFSGRFVGELF

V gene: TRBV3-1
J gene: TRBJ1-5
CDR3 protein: ASSQDFHSNQPQH

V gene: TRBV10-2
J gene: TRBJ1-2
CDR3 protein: ASSESVPYGYT

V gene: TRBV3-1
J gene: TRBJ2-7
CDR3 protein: ASSSDSFGQADYEQY

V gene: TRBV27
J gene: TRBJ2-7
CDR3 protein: ASRDGQGAYEQY

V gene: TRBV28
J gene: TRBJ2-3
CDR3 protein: ASSPTGVPPTDTQY

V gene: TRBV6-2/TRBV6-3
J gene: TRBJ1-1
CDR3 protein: ASSYKSDPEAF

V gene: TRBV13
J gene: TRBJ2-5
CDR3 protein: VSSFGQGEQETQY

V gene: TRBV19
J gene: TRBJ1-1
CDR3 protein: APHTREIDEAF

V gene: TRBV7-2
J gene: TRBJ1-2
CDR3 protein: ASSLALEGDYT